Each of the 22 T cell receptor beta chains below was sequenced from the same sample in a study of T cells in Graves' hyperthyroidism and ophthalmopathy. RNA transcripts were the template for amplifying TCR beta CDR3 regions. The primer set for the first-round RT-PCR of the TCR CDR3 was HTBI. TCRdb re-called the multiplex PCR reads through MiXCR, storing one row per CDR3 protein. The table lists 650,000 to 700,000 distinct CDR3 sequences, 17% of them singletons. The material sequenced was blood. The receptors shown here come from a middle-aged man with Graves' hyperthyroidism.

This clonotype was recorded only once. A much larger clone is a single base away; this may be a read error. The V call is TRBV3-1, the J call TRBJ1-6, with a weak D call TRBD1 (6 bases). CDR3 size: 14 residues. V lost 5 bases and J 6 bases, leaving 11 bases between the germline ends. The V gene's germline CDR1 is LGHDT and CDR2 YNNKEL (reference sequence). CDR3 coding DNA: TGTGCCAGCAGCTCCCTGGGGGCTAATTCACCCCTCCACTTT. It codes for CASSSLGANSPLHF.

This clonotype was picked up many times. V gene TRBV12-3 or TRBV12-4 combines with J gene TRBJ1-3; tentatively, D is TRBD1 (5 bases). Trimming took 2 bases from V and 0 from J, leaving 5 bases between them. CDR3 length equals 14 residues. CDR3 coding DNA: TGTGCCAGCAGTTTAAGGGGCTCTGGAAACACCATATATTTT. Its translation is CASSLRGSGNTIYF.

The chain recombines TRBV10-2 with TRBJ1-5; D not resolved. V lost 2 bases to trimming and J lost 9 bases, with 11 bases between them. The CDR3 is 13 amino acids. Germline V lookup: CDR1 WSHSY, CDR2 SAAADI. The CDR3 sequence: CASSETGLGPQHF. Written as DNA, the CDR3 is TGCGCCAGCAGTGAGACGGGCCTTGGGCCCCAGCATTTT.

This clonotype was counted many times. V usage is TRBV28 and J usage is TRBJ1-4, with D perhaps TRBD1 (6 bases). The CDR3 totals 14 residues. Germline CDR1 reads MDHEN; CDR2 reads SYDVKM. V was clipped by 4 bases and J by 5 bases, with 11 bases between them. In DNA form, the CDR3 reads TGTGCCAGCAGTTCGGACAGTCCGAATGAAAAACTGTTTTTT. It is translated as CASSSDSPNEKLFF. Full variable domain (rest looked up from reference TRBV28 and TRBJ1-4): DVKVTQSSRYLVKRTGEKVFLECVQDMDHENMFWYRQDPGLGLRLIYFSYDVKMKEKGDIPEGYSVSREKKERFSLILESASTNQTSMYLCASSSDSPNEKLFFGSGTQLSVL.

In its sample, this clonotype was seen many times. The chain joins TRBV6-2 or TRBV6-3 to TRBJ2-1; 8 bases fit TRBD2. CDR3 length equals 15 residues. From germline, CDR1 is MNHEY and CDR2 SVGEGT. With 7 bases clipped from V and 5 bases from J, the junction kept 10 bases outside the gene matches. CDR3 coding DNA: TGTGCCAGCACCATCCGGGAGGGCCGTAACAATGAGCAGTTCTTC. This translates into CASTIREGRNNEQFF.

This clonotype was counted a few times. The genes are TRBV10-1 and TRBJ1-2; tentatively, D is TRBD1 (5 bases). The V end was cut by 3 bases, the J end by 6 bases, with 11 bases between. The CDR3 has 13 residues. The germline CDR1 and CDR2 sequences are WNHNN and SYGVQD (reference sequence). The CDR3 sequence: CASSESGGDGYTF. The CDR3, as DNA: TGCGCCAGCAGTGAATCTGGGGGAGATGGCTACACCTTC.

CDR3 protein: CASSYTSGSLAISYEQYF. CDR3 nucleotides: TGTGCCAGCAGCTATACTAGCGGGAGTTTAGCCATATCTTACGAGCAGTACTTC. The chain has TRBV2 and TRBJ2-7, with 11 nucleotides matching TRBD2. This CDR3 contains 18 residues. J gave up 4 bases and V 6 bases, and 17 bases lay outside the gene matches. The germline V gene encodes CDR1 SNHLY and CDR2 FYNNEI.

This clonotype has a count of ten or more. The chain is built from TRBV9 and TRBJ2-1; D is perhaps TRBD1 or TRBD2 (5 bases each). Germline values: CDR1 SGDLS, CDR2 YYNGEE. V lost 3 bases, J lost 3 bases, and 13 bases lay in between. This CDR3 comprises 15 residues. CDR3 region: CASSDRDRIYNEQFF. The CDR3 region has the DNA TGTGCCAGCAGCGACCGGGACCGAATCTACAATGAGCAGTTCTTC.

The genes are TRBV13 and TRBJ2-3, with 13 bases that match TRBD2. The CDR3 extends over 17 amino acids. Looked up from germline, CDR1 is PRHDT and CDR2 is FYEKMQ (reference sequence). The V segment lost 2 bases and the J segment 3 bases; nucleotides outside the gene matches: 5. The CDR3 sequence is CASSLKLAGGLTDTQYF. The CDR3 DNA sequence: TGTGCCAGCAGCTTAAAACTAGCGGGAGGGTTGACAGATACGCAGTATTTT.

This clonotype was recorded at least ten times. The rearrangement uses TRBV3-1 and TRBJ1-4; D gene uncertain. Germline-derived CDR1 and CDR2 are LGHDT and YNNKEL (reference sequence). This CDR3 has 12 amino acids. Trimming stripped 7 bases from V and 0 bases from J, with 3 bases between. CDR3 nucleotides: TGTGCCAGCACTGCAACTAATGAAAAACTGTTTTTT. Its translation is CASTATNEKLFF.

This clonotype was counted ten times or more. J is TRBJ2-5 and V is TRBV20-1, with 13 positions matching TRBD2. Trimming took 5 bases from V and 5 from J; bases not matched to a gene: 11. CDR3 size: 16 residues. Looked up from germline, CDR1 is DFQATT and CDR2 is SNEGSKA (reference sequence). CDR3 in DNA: TGCAGTGCTGTCGGACTAGCGGGAGAAAGTTGGGAGACCCAGTACTTC. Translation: CSAVGLAGESWETQYF.

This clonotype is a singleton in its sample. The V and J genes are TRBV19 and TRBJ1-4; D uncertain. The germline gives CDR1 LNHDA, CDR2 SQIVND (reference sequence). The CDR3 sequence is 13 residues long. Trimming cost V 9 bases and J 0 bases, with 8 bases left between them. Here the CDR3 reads CASHKTTNEKLFF. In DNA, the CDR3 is TGTGCCAGCCACAAGACAACTAATGAAAAACTGTTTTTT.

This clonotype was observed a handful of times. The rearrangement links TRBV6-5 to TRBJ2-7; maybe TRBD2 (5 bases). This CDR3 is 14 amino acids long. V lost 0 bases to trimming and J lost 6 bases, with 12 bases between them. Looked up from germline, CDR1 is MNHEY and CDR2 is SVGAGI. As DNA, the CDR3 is TGTGCCAGCAGTTACTCACAACTAGGACGCGAGCAGTACTTC. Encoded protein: CASSYSQLGREQYF.

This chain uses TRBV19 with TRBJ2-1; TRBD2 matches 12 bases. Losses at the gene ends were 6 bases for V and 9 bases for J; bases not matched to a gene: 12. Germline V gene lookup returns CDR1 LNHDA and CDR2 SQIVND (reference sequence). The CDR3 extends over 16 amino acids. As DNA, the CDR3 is TGTGCCAGTAGGCCCCACCTAGCGGGAGGGCGCATTGAGCAGTTCTTC. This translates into CASRPHLAGGRIEQFF.

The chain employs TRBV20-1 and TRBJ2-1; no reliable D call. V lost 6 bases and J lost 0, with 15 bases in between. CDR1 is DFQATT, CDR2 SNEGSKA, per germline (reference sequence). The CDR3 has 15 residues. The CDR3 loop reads CSARGRMSSYNEQFF. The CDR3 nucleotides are TGCAGTGCCCGCGGACGGATGAGCTCCTACAATGAGCAGTTCTTC.

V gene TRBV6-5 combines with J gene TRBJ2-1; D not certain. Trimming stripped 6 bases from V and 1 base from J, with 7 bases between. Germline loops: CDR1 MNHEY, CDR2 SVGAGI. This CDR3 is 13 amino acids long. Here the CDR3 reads CASRETSYNEQFF. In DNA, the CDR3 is TGTGCCAGCAGAGAGACATCCTACAATGAGCAGTTCTTC.

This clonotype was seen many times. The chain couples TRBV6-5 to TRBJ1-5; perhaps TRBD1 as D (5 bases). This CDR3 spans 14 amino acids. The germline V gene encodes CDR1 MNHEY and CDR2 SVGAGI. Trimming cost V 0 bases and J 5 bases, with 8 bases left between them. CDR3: CASSYSRGDQPQHF. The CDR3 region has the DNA TGTGCCAGCAGTTACTCGAGGGGTGATCAGCCCCAGCATTTT.

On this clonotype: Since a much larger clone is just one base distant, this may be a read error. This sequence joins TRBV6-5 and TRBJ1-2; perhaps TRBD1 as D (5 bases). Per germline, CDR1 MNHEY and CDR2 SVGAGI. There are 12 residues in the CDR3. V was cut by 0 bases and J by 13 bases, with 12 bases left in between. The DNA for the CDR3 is TGTGCCAGCAGTTACTCGAGGGGAGTCTGCACCTTC. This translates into CASSYSRGVCTF.

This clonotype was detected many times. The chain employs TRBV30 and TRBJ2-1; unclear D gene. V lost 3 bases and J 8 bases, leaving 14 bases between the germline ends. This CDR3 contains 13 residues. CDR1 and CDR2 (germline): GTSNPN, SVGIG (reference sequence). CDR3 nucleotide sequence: TGTGCCTGGAGCGATACAGTATTCCATGAGCAGTTCTTC. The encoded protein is CAWSDTVFHEQFF.

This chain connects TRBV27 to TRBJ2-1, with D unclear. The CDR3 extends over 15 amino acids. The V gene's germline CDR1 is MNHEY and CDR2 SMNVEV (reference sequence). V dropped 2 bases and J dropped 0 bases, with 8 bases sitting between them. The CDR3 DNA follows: TGTGCCAGCAGTTTAATCCCCCCCTCCTACAATGAGCAGTTCTTC. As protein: CASSLIPPSYNEQFF.

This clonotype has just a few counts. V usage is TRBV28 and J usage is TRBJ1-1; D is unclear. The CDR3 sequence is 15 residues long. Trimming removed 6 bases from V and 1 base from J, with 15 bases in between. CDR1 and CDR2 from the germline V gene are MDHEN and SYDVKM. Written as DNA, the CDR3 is TGTGCCAGCAGACCGAGGACGGGTTGGAACACTGAAGCTTTCTTT. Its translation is CASRPRTGWNTEAFF.

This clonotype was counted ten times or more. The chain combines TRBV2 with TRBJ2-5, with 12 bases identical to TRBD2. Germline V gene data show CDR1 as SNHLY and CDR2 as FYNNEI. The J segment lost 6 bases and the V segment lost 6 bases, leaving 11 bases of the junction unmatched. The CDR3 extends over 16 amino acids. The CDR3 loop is CASREMTSGSQQTQYF. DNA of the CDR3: TGTGCCAGCAGAGAGATGACTAGCGGGAGTCAGCAGACCCAGTACTTC.